The 26 T cell receptor beta chains in this list originate from one sample, sequenced in a study of regulatory T cells in long-lasting Graves disease. Time point in this sample: persistent/refractory GD, antithyroid drugs over 5 years with positive TRAb. Extracted RNA from PBMCs served as the source of the TCR library. For TCR beta, libraries came from iRepertoire HTBI primers and Arm-PCR of CDR3 regions. TCRdb re-called the multiplex PCR reads through MiXCR, storing one row per CDR3 protein. Of 300,000 to 500,000 distinct CDR3 sequences listed, around 21% are singletons. Material: peripheral blood mononuclear cells (PBMCs), obtained when the disease was refractory, from a patient treated with antithyroid drugs. The receptor source for this set is a female donor with Graves disease.

This chain joins TRBV15 and TRBJ2-2; D might be TRBD1 or TRBD2, each matching 5 bases. V lost 1 base to trimming and J lost 1 base, with 13 bases between them. This CDR3 is built from 17 residues. The germline gives CDR1 LNHNV, CDR2 YYDKDF (reference sequence). CDR3 coding DNA: TGTGCCACCAGCAGAGCTGGGGCTGCGGGGAACACCGGGGAGCTGTTTTTT. This translates into CATSRAGAAGNTGELFF.

This chain uses TRBV29-1 with TRBJ2-7; possibly TRBD1 for D (6 bases). Looked up from germline, CDR1 is SQVTM and CDR2 is ANQGSEA. The V end was cut by 7 bases, the J end by 5 bases, with 15 bases between. The CDR3 extends over 12 amino acids. As DNA, the CDR3 is TGCAGCGCGGGACAATTTAGGAACGAGCAGTACTTC. It codes for CSAGQFRNEQYF.

The CDR3: CASSVTSGSYEQYF. The CDR3 region has the DNA TGCGCCAGCAGCGTGACTAGCGGGAGCTACGAGCAGTACTTC. This chain links TRBV5-1 with TRBJ2-7; 12 bases are shared with TRBD2. Germline CDR1 is SGHRS and CDR2 is YFSETQ. V gave up 4 bases and J gave up 3 bases; unmatched junction bases: 2. The CDR3 is 14 amino acids.

This clonotype was counted only a few times. The chain couples TRBV6-1 to TRBJ1-1; no clear D. Germline V gene sequence: CDR1 MNHNS, CDR2 SASEGT. V was cut by 4 bases and J by 0 bases, with 9 bases left in between. The CDR3 runs to 14 residues. Here the CDR3 reads CASSAFTMNTEAFF. The CDR3 DNA follows: TGTGCCAGCAGTGCATTTACAATGAACACTGAAGCTTTCTTT.

This clonotype showed up many times. The chain couples TRBV11-2 to TRBJ1-4; D remains unclear. The germline gives CDR1 SGHAT, CDR2 FQNNGV. The CDR3 is 13 residues long. V lost 5 bases and J 6 bases, leaving 10 bases between the germline ends. The CDR3 bases are TGTGCCAGCAGCCTAGGGAGCCATGAAAAACTGTTTTTT. Translating gives CASSLGSHEKLFF.

This clonotype was counted only a few times. The chain employs TRBV12-3 or TRBV12-4 and TRBJ2-4, with D perhaps TRBD2 (5 bases). This CDR3 region has 14 residues. V shed 0 bases and J shed 7 bases, with 10 bases lying between them. The CDR3 protein is CASSLARLPNIQYF. The CDR3 nucleotides read TGTGCCAGCAGTTTAGCGCGACTACCTAACATTCAGTACTTC.

Many counts were recorded for this clonotype. The gene calls are TRBV6-5 and TRBJ2-7, with a tentative D call TRBD2 (8 bases). Per germline, CDR1 MNHEY and CDR2 SVGAGI. The CDR3 runs to 17 residues. The V gene lost 0 bases and the J gene lost 6 bases, with 21 bases spanning the gap. The CDR3, as DNA: TGTGCCAGCAGTTACTCCCGGGTAGCGGGACAGTTTTTCGAGCAGTACTTC. This translates into CASSYSRVAGQFFEQYF.

This clonotype was counted a few times. In DNA form, the CDR3 reads TGTGCCAGCAGCCCAGGGGACTTAACCCGCGAGCAGTACTTC. Its protein product is CASSPGDLTREQYF. V usage is TRBV13 and J usage is TRBJ2-7; D tentatively reads TRBD1 or TRBD2 (6 bases each). Per the germline V gene, CDR1 is PRHDT and CDR2 is FYEKMQ (reference sequence). The CDR3 extends over 14 amino acids. Between the trimmed V and J ends, which lost 5 bases and 6 bases, there was a span of 17 bases.

The chain is built from TRBV3-1 and TRBJ2-5; TRBD2 might be the D (6 bases). Trimming pared 6 bases from V and 4 bases from J, leaving 12 bases between. Germline-derived CDR1 and CDR2 are LGHDT and YNNKEL (reference sequence). The CDR3 has 13 residues. CDR3 bases: TGTGCCAGCAGGGGAGCGGGTTTAGAGACCCAGTACTTC. As protein: CASRGAGLETQYF.

This clonotype was observed at least ten times. The chain is built from TRBV6-2 or TRBV6-3 and TRBJ2-4; D unresolved. This CDR3 is 14 amino acids long. The germline V and J ends were trimmed by 5 bases and 9 bases, with 17 bases remaining between them. Germline lookup yields CDR1 MNHEY and CDR2 SVGEGT. CDR3 region: CASSIGPSEAIQYF. CDR3 sequence (DNA): TGTGCCAGCAGTATTGGGCCCTCCGAGGCCATTCAGTACTTC.

This sequence joins TRBV25-1 and TRBJ2-7, with a possible D match to TRBD1 (5 bases). This CDR3 has 12 residues. Germline CDR1 is MGHDK and CDR2 is SYGVNS. Trimming removed 10 bases at V and 0 bases at J, with 10 bases between. In DNA form, the CDR3 reads TGTGCCACCAAGGACAACTCCTACGAGCAGTACTTC. Protein product: CATKDNSYEQYF.

As for this clonotype: Sequence at one end of the junction differs from germline and may be a read error. The rearrangement links TRBV27 to TRBJ2-5; 8 nucleotides agree with TRBD1. Germline values: CDR1 MNHEY, CDR2 SMNVEV (reference sequence). This CDR3 spans 13 amino acids. CDR3 bases: TGTGCCAGCAGTTTCCAGGGGGCAGAGACCCAGTGCTTC. This gives the protein CASSFQGAETQCF.

This CDR3 is CASSHFIFVRRDYEQYF. The CDR3 bases are TGTGCCAGCAGCCATTTCATATTTGTCAGGAGAGACTACGAGCAGTACTTC. V gene TRBV11-2 combines with J gene TRBJ2-7; unclear D gene. The CDR3 is 17 residues long. V gave up 5 bases and J gave up 3 bases, with 23 bases separating them. CDR1 SGHAT and CDR2 FQNNGV come from the germline V gene.

In its sample, this clonotype was seen many times. The V gene is TRBV6-5, the J gene TRBJ2-7, with no clear D. Germline CDR1 reads MNHEY; CDR2 reads SVGAGI. Trimming pared 2 bases from V and 6 bases from J, leaving 17 bases between. This CDR3 is built from 15 residues. The CDR3 here is CASSYPVALSGEQYF. CDR3 nucleotides: TGTGCCAGCAGTTACCCTGTTGCCTTGTCCGGCGAGCAGTACTTC.

This sequence joins TRBV5-1 and TRBJ2-7; D gene ambiguous. V lost 4 bases to trimming and J lost 0 bases, with 14 bases between them. Germline V gene lookup returns CDR1 SGHRS and CDR2 YFSETQ. CDR3 size: 15 residues. The chain's CDR3 is CASSPIPIDSYEQYF. CDR3 bases: TGCGCCAGCAGCCCCATCCCCATAGACTCCTACGAGCAGTACTTC.

This clonotype was counted only a few times. V gene TRBV6-4 combines with J gene TRBJ1-2; D might be TRBD1 (5 bases). The V end was cut by 7 bases, the J end by 8 bases, with 11 bases between. The germline V gene has CDR1 MRHNA and CDR2 SNTAGT. The length of the CDR3 is 11 residues. CDR3 in amino acids: CASTPGWGYTF. The CDR3, as DNA: TGTGCCAGCACCCCAGGGTGGGGCTACACCTTC.

This clonotype was recorded a few times. The chain joins TRBV29-1 to TRBJ2-7, with D perhaps TRBD2 (5 bases). V was clipped by 4 bases and J by 2 bases, with 9 bases between them. There are 12 residues in the CDR3. Per germline, CDR1 SQVTM and CDR2 ANQGSEA. As DNA, the CDR3 is TGCAGCGTTGCGGCGGGCCCCTACGAGCAGTACTTC. It is translated as CSVAAGPYEQYF.

This clonotype was seen a handful of times. This chain uses TRBV27 with TRBJ2-7; tentatively, D is TRBD1 (6 bases). Germline V lookup: CDR1 MNHEY, CDR2 SMNVEV (reference sequence). The V and J ends lost 5 bases and 6 bases respectively, with 17 bases between them. The CDR3 runs 14 residues. The DNA of the CDR3 is TGTGCCAGCAGTCCCACCCCACAGGGTACCGAGCAGTACTTC. Translated, it gives CASSPTPQGTEQYF.

This clonotype was picked up a small number of times. V is TRBV20-1 and J is TRBJ1-2; D is possibly TRBD1 (6 bases). Between the trimmed V and J ends, which lost 5 bases and 4 bases, there was a span of 14 bases. CDR1 is DFQATT and CDR2 is SNEGSKA in the germline V gene (reference sequence). The CDR3 length is 13 residues. The CDR3 DNA sequence: TGCAGTGCTCCGAAGGACAGTTTCTATGGCTACACCTTC. Its protein is CSAPKDSFYGYTF.

This clonotype was seen just once. V gene TRBV6-5 combines with J gene TRBJ2-6, with D tentatively TRBD1 or TRBD2 (5 bases each). CDR1 and CDR2 (germline): MNHEY, SVGAGI. The V gene lost 0 bases and the J gene lost 0 bases, with 9 bases spanning the gap. This CDR3 is 17 amino acids long. The CDR3 loop is CASSYSRGNSGANVLTF. The CDR3 DNA reads as TGTGCCAGCAGTTACTCGAGGGGCAACTCTGGGGCCAACGTCCTGACTTTC.

The chain employs TRBV12-3 or TRBV12-4 and TRBJ1-2; no clear D. Trimming took 6 bases from V and 7 from J, leaving 21 bases between them. The CDR3 sequence is 15 residues long. CDR3 nucleotides: TGTGCCAGCAGCCTGCCGGGCAGGCTTGCGGGTGGCTACACCTTC. This codes for CASSLPGRLAGGYTF.

There are a few counts of this clonotype. The rearrangement uses TRBV12-5 and TRBJ1-4; D gene unclear. The ends were cut back, 2 bases at V and 5 bases at J, with 6 bases in the middle. The CDR3 spans 13 residues. Looked up from germline, CDR1 is LGHNT and CDR2 is FRNRAP. CDR3 loop: CASGLSSNEKLFF. CDR3 nucleotide sequence: TGTGCTAGTGGTTTGTCATCAAATGAAAAACTGTTTTTT.

This clonotype was seen ten or more times. V is TRBV11-1 and J is TRBJ2-7, with TRBD1 as a possible D gene (5 bases). Germline-derived CDR1 and CDR2 are SGHAT and FQDESV (reference sequence). The CDR3 length is 16 residues. V was shortened by 2 bases and J by 0 bases, with 14 bases between the two germline ends. This CDR3 is CASSLFLTGSSYEQYF. The CDR3 nucleotides read TGTGCCAGCAGCTTATTTCTAACAGGAAGCTCCTACGAGCAGTACTTC.

About this clonotype itself: A clone one base away is much larger, so this may be a read error. The V gene is TRBV24-1, the J gene TRBJ1-5; D may be TRBD1 (5 bases). The CDR3 sequence is 14 residues long. The germline gives CDR1 KGHDR, CDR2 SFDVKD. The CDR3, as DNA: TGTGCCACCAGTGATCAATTGGGGGTATGGCCCCAGCGTTTT. Encoded protein: CATSDQLGVWPQRF.

This clonotype came up many times. The chain uses TRBV12-3 or TRBV12-4 and TRBJ2-7, with TRBD2 matching over 8 bases. This CDR3 has 15 amino acids. The V gene end was trimmed by 3 bases and the J gene end by 2 bases; junction bases not matched to a gene: 6. CDR3 amino acids: CASSFAGGATYEQYF. The CDR3 coding sequence is TGTGCCAGCAGTTTTGCGGGGGGCGCAACCTACGAGCAGTACTTC.

The chain recombines TRBV11-2 with TRBJ2-2, with unresolved D. The CDR3 loop spans 14 amino acids. V gave up 5 bases and J gave up 5 bases, with 12 bases separating them. Germline-derived CDR1 and CDR2 are SGHAT and FQNNGV. CDR3 nucleotides: TGTGCCAGCAGCCGGGTTGCAGTTACCGGGGAGCTGTTTTTT. Translation gives CASSRVAVTGELFF.